The 25 T cell receptor beta chains below all came from one sample that was sequenced in a study of T cell repertoires in cytomegalovirus infection. TCRdb re-called the reads through MiXCR, storing one row per CDR3 protein. Of approximately 280,000 distinct CDR3 sequences listed, about 20% were seen once; the top ten hold about 21%. Antigen specificity for these receptors is unknown. The sequenced sample was cultured PBMCs, obtained from culture after CMV antigen stimulation. These receptor sequences come from a human donor in good health (CMV status not recorded). Some clones in this sample may be carry-over from other donors' samples.

This chain joins TRBV6-2 or TRBV6-3 and TRBJ2-1, with 10 bases that match TRBD2. Germline CDR1 is MNHEY and CDR2 is SVGEGT. J gave up 2 bases and V 5 bases, and 3 bases lay outside the gene matches. This CDR3 contains 15 residues. CDR3 nucleotide sequence: TGTGCCAGCAGTCCGAGCGGGAGGGCCTACAATGAGCAGTTCTTC. It translates to CASSPSGRAYNEQFF.

This clonotype was seen repeatedly, ten times or more. The rearrangement joins TRBV7-8 to TRBJ1-2; D may be TRBD1 (6 bases). Trimming removed 1 base at V and 1 base at J, with 19 bases between. Germline-derived CDR1 and CDR2 are SGHVS and FQNEAQ. The CDR3 extends over 18 amino acids. CDR3 sequence reads: CASSLGGQTDPSNYGYTF. In DNA, the CDR3 is TGTGCCAGCAGCTTAGGAGGACAGACGGACCCTAGTAACTATGGCTACACCTTC.

This clonotype was counted between two and nine times. The chain combines TRBV6-2 or TRBV6-3 with TRBJ2-1, with a tentative D call TRBD2 (6 bases). Trimming took 7 bases from V and 4 from J, leaving 11 bases between them. This CDR3 has 13 amino acids. The germline V gene has CDR1 MNHEY and CDR2 SVGEGT. The CDR3 sequence: CASTAEGYNEQFF. CDR3 coding DNA: TGTGCCAGCACTGCGGAGGGATACAATGAGCAGTTCTTC.

This chain connects TRBV7-2 to TRBJ1-1, with 7 bases lining up with TRBD1. Germline V gives CDR1 SGHTA, CDR2 FQGNSA. CDR3 length: 14 amino acids. V gave up 5 bases and J gave up 3 bases; unmatched junction bases: 6. Here the CDR3 DNA reads TGTGCCAGCAGCCCTAGGGGGCTTGACACTGAAGCTTTCTTT. Its protein product is CASSPRGLDTEAFF.

The chain combines TRBV20-1 with TRBJ2-7, with 10 bases matching TRBD2. Trimming took 6 bases from V and 0 from J; bases not matched to a gene: 23. CDR3 length: 20 residues. From germline, CDR1 is DFQATT and CDR2 SNEGSKA (reference sequence). The DNA for the CDR3 is TGCAGTGCCGAGGTAGTCGGGACTAGCGAAAAAATATTTAACTCCTACGAGCAGTACTTC. Translating it yields CSAEVVGTSEKIFNSYEQYF.

The chain has TRBV7-2 and TRBJ1-6, with TRBD1 as a possible D gene (6 bases). CDR3 length: 15 residues. V lost 5 bases and J 3 bases, leaving 11 bases between the germline ends. The germline V gene encodes CDR1 SGHTA and CDR2 FQGNSA. CDR3 sequence reads: CASSRGHLYNSPLHF. CDR3 sequence (DNA): TGTGCCAGCAGCCGGGGACATCTCTATAATTCACCCCTCCACTTT. The variable domain in full, completed from reference TRBV7-2 and TRBJ1-6, reads GAGVSQSPSNKVTEKGKDVELRCDPISGHTALYWYRQSLGQGLEFLIYFQGNSAPDKSGLPSDRFSAERTGGSVSTLTIQRTQQEDSAVYLCASSRGHLYNSPLHFGNGTRLTVT.

The CDR3 is CASSPIYNSPLHF. In DNA, the CDR3 is TGTGCCAGCAGTCCGATTTATAATTCACCCCTCCACTTT. The chain combines TRBV28 with TRBJ1-6, with unresolved D. V was trimmed by 5 bases and J by 4 bases, leaving 6 bases between them. Germline V gives CDR1 MDHEN, CDR2 SYDVKM. The CDR3 consists of 13 residues.

Only a few counts were recorded for this clonotype. The chain joins TRBV6-1 to TRBJ1-2; D is perhaps TRBD1 (5 bases). The CDR3 extends over 14 amino acids. CDR1 is MNHNS and CDR2 is SASEGT in the germline V gene. Trimming cost V 7 bases and J 5 bases, with 17 bases left between them. The CDR3 coding sequence is TGTGCCAGCACCCCTGGGGGGACGGTGTATGGCTACACCTTC. As protein: CASTPGGTVYGYTF.

In this sample, this clonotype turned up a few times. This chain connects TRBV28 to TRBJ2-1, with a weak D call TRBD2 (6 bases). CDR1 is MDHEN, CDR2 SYDVKM, per germline. V was trimmed by 6 bases and J by 5 bases, leaving 11 bases between them. The CDR3 runs to 13 residues. In nucleotides, the CDR3 is TGTGCCAGCAGCGGGAGCCCGAACAATGAGCAGTTCTTC. It is translated as CASSGSPNNEQFF.

This clonotype was observed a few times. The chain joins TRBV19 to TRBJ2-7, with TRBD1 identical over 7 bases. Germline V lookup: CDR1 LNHDA, CDR2 SQIVND (reference sequence). The V gene end was trimmed by 3 bases and the J gene end by 5 bases; junction bases not matched to a gene: 7. The CDR3 runs 14 residues. In DNA, the CDR3 is TGTGCCAGTAGTATGGACAGGCTGTCCGACGAGCAGTACTTC. It codes for CASSMDRLSDEQYF. Filled out from reference TRBV19 and TRBJ2-7, the complete variable domain reads DGGITQSPKYLFRKEGQNVTLSCEQNLNHDAMYWYRQDPGQGLRLIYYSQIVNDFQKGDIAEGYSVSREKKESFPLTVTSAQKNPTAFYLCASSMDRLSDEQYFGPGTRLTVT.

This sequence joins TRBV29-1 and TRBJ2-2; no firm D call. V lost 5 bases, J lost 5 bases, and 9 bases lay in between. From germline, CDR1 is SQVTM and CDR2 ANQGSEA. The CDR3 spans 12 residues. As DNA, the CDR3 is TGCAGCGTTAGCCGCGTGACCGGGGAGCTGTTTTTT. Amino acid sequence: CSVSRVTGELFF.

This clonotype turned up a few times. The genes are TRBV6-6 and TRBJ2-1; the D gene is possibly TRBD2 (6 bases). With 5 bases removed from V and 9 bases from J, the gap between germline ends came to 11 bases. Germline CDR1 and CDR2: MNHNY and SVGAGI (reference sequence). CDR3 length: 12 amino acids. The CDR3 reads CASSAPSVEQFF. DNA for the CDR3: TGTGCCAGCAGTGCTCCTAGCGTTGAGCAGTTCTTC.

This clonotype was recorded at least ten times. The chain joins TRBV7-2 to TRBJ2-5, with 11 positions matching TRBD2. Germline CDR1 and CDR2: SGHTA and FQGNSA. The CDR3 has 14 amino acids. J lost 8 bases, V lost 5 bases, and 7 bases had no gene match. DNA for the CDR3: TGTGCCAGCAGCGAGCATAGCGGGGGGGGCACCCAGTACTTC. The encoded protein is CASSEHSGGGTQYF.

This clonotype was picked up a small number of times. The gene calls are TRBV19 and TRBJ1-1, with 7 bases that match TRBD1. J lost 1 base, V lost 5 bases, and 4 bases had no gene match. The CDR3 has 14 amino acids. Germline loops: CDR1 LNHDA, CDR2 SQIVND (reference sequence). CDR3 in amino acids: CASSQGVRNTEAFF. The CDR3 DNA is TGTGCCAGTAGTCAGGGGGTCAGGAACACTGAAGCTTTCTTT.

Ten or more counts support this clonotype. Germline and junction disagree at one end, which may indicate a read error. This chain uses TRBV5-1 with TRBJ1-2, with 7 nucleotides matching TRBD1. Per the germline V gene, CDR1 is SGHRS and CDR2 is YFSETQ. The CDR3 extends over 14 amino acids. The CDR3 DNA follows: TGTGCCAGCAGTCTCGACAGGGCCAACTATGGCTACACCTTC. Its protein product is CASSLDRANYGYTF.

V gene TRBV7-2 combines with J gene TRBJ2-7, with 7 positions matching TRBD1. V was pared by 5 bases and J by 4 bases, with 8 bases of the junction left unmatched. This CDR3 spans 14 amino acids. Germline-derived CDR1 and CDR2 are SGHTA and FQGNSA. The CDR3 nucleotides are TGTGCCAGCAGCGCCCGACAGGGTTCGTACGAGCAGTACTTC. Encoded protein: CASSARQGSYEQYF.

Only a few counts were recorded for this clonotype. V gene TRBV10-3 combines with J gene TRBJ2-5; TRBD1 aligns across 9 bases. V gave up 8 bases and J gave up 3 bases; unmatched junction bases: 13. Germline V CDR1 and CDR2: ENHRY, SYGVKD. The CDR3 runs 16 residues. The CDR3 is CAISDRGKYGEETQYF. The CDR3 region has the DNA TGTGCCATCTCGGACAGGGGAAAATACGGGGAAGAGACCCAGTACTTC.

This clonotype has at least ten counts. The gene calls are TRBV11-2 and TRBJ2-7; D is possibly TRBD1 or TRBD2 (5 bases each). V gave up 1 base and J gave up 0 bases, with 7 bases separating them. The CDR3 sequence is 14 residues long. Germline V gene lookup returns CDR1 SGHAT and CDR2 FQNNGV. This chain's CDR3 is CASSLGGSSYEQYV. The DNA for the CDR3 is TGTGCCAGCAGCTTAGGGGGGAGCTCCTACGAGCAGTACGTC.

In this sample, this clonotype turned up many times. J is TRBJ2-7 and V is TRBV7-2, with D possibly TRBD2 on 6 matching bases. V shed 1 base and J shed 3 bases, with 10 bases lying between them. CDR3 size: 14 residues. Germline V gene lookup returns CDR1 SGHTA and CDR2 FQGNSA. The chain's CDR3 is CASSLGVRDYEQYV. As DNA, the CDR3 is TGTGCCAGCAGCTTAGGGGTGCGGGACTACGAGCAGTACGTC.

The rearrangement links TRBV5-1 to TRBJ2-7; 8 bases line up with TRBD1. Trimming took 2 bases from V and 6 from J; bases not matched to a gene: 7. This CDR3 spans 14 amino acids. The V gene's germline CDR1 is SGHRS and CDR2 YFSETQ. The CDR3 protein is CASSFGTGGSEQYF. The CDR3 DNA sequence: TGCGCCAGCAGCTTCGGGACAGGAGGTTCCGAGCAGTACTTC.

This clonotype came up a few times. V and J are TRBV11-2 and TRBJ2-1; D assignment may be TRBD1 or TRBD2 (5 bases each). CDR1 is SGHAT and CDR2 is FQNNGV in the germline V gene. CDR3 size: 13 residues. Trimming pared 5 bases from V and 6 bases from J, leaving 11 bases between. The CDR3 spells CASSPERGNEQFF. The CDR3 coding sequence is TGTGCCAGCAGCCCCGAGAGGGGCAATGAGCAGTTCTTC. The variable domain in full, completed from reference TRBV11-2 and TRBJ2-1, reads EAGVAQSPRYKIIEKRQSVAFWCNPISGHATLYWYQQILGQGPKLLIQFQNNGVVDDSQLPKDRFSAERLKGVDSTLKIQPAKLEDSAVYLCASSPERGNEQFFGPGTRLTVL.

This clonotype was observed at least ten times. The V and J genes are TRBV7-7 and TRBJ2-1, with 8 nucleotides matching TRBD1. There are 17 residues in the CDR3. The V gene's germline CDR1 is SSHAT and CDR2 FNYEAQ (reference sequence). V was clipped by 5 bases and J by 0 bases; unmatched bases: 9. CDR3 bases: TGTGCCAGCAGCAGACATCCCGGACAGGGCTCCTACAATGAGCAGTTCTTC. Amino acids: CASSRHPGQGSYNEQFF.

The table lists this clonotype with a few counts. The chain is built from TRBV12-3 or TRBV12-4 and TRBJ2-3; 7 positions agree with TRBD2. The CDR3 contains 15 residues. V dropped 3 bases and J dropped 5; count of bases not matched to a gene: 8. CDR3 sequence: CASSLGRVWGDTQYF. CDR3 nucleotides: TGTGCCAGCAGTTTGGGGAGGGTTTGGGGAGATACGCAGTATTTT.

The chain's CDR3 is CASSWGTSHETQYF. The CDR3 DNA is TGTGCCAGCAGCTGGGGGACTAGCCATGAGACCCAGTACTTC. The chain carries TRBV7-2 and TRBJ2-5; TRBD2 agrees at 9 bases. CDR1 and CDR2 (germline): SGHTA, FQGNSA. The length of the CDR3 is 14 residues. The J segment lost 5 bases and the V segment lost 4 bases, leaving 5 bases of the junction unmatched.

The gene calls are TRBV7-3 and TRBJ2-5, with 7 bases that match TRBD2. V trimming: 5 bases; J trimming: 3 bases; junction bases outside the gene matches: 3. The CDR3 totals 13 residues. Germline V CDR1 and CDR2: SGHTA, FQGTGA. This CDR3 reads CASSPRGEETQYF. The DNA of the CDR3 is TGTGCCAGCAGCCCCCGGGGGGAAGAGACCCAGTACTTC.